The rows below give T cell receptor beta chains drawn from one sample of a study of blood T cells in healthy people across ages. TCRdb independently ran MiXCR on the 5' RACE reads; one entry per CDR3 protein. The table lists around 750,000 distinct CDR3 sequences, 50% to 65% of them singletons. Sequenced sample: blood. The receptors originated from an elderly man in good health. Each CDR3 is given with its conserved first and last residue. Each record gives: V gene, J gene, clone size, CDR3 protein. Clone size is given for some rows only: seen once, a few or many times, or a class if the clone is expanded.

>TRBV7-6|TRBJ2-1|.
CASSLGPGEVNEQFF
>TRBV7-9|TRBJ1-5|.
CASSLGPKDQPQHF
>TRBV7-2|TRBJ2-5|few
CASSLVTRGSRGSQETQYF
>TRBV7-3|TRBJ2-1|.
CASSLRTGVQFF
>TRBV27|TRBJ1-2|few
CASSQGQHYGYTF
>TRBV29-1|TRBJ2-1|.
CSGVLPPGQLEQFF
>TRBV12-3/TRBV12-4|.|.
CASSPLAVSYNEQYF
>TRBV27|TRBJ1-5|.
CASSLNANNQPQHF
>TRBV5-1|TRBJ2-7|few
CASSFSSGTAHEQYF
>TRBV25-1|TRBJ2-7|.
CASADGYEQYF
>TRBV29-1|TRBJ2-7|.
CSVDSGTGNYEQYF
>TRBV5-5|TRBJ2-7|.
CASSLERGRGNEQYF
>TRBV3-1|TRBJ2-1|.
CASSQEGLGAREQFF
>TRBV5-5|TRBJ1-4|.
CASSLTQGSWEKLFF
>TRBV7-2|TRBJ2-7|.
CASSLASLRDEQYF
>TRBV27|TRBJ2-3|.
CASSFLASGHRYAYF
>TRBV5-1|.|.
CASSWGVSYNEQYF
>TRBV5-1|TRBJ2-1|.
CASRPTGGNEQFF
>TRBV7-2|TRBJ2-3|once
CASSLGGRARYAYF
>TRBV6-4|.|.
CASSQDRRSYNEQYF
>TRBV2|TRBJ1-4|.
CATQGATTNEKLFF
>TRBV20-1|TRBJ1-2|.
CSARTGGIYGYTF
>TRBV19|TRBJ2-4|.
CATLSVGDKNIQYF
>TRBV27|TRBJ2-7|.
CASSQSGHTYEQYF
>TRBV20-1|TRBJ2-3|.
CSAWTSGRGDTQYF
>TRBV20-1|TRBJ2-1|.
CSPPGALYNEQFF
>TRBV7-2|TRBJ1-1|.
CASSLTGGRAFF
>TRBV20-1|.|once
CSARGGPGGQYF
>TRBV4-1|TRBJ2-1|.
CASSQAVGSSYNEQFF
>TRBV6-1|TRBJ1-5|.
CASFRGGDSNQPQHF
>TRBV5-6|TRBJ2-1|medium-sized
CASSLRASGRAREFF
>TRBV6-1|TRBJ2-1|few
CASGFSGVYNEQFF
>TRBV5-1|TRBJ2-7|.
CASSLELSGGGYEQYF
>TRBV12-3/TRBV12-4|TRBJ1-1|.
CASRENTGLDTEAFF
>TRBV18|TRBJ2-7|few
CASSPPGSGRFDEQYF
>TRBV5-1|TRBJ2-7|.
CASSLESSTYERYF
>TRBV20-1|TRBJ2-1|once
CSARDPKRSSYNEQFF
>TRBV7-3|TRBJ2-1|.
CASSSPGLGGNEQFF
>TRBV3-1|TRBJ2-1|.
CASSRLPSGNNEQFF
>TRBV18|TRBJ2-6|few
CASSPTGQITSGANVLTF
>TRBV6-5|TRBJ2-2|many
CASSYDPPATGGRTTGELFF
>TRBV29-1|TRBJ1-5|few
CSATASGQPQHF
>TRBV12-3/TRBV12-4|TRBJ1-1|once
CASTPRDRLGNTEAFF
>TRBV12-3/TRBV12-4|TRBJ2-7|few
CASRFRTGGYEQYF
>TRBV20-1|TRBJ2-7|.
CSARALGLATNEQYF
>TRBV20-1|TRBJ2-4|.
CSARDLVGEGKNIQYF
>TRBV25-1|TRBJ1-6|.
CASSDNSPLHF
>TRBV12-3/TRBV12-4|TRBJ2-7|few
CASSMAGAGNEQYF
>TRBV28|TRBJ2-3|.
CASSPLMGSGSLRTDTQYF
>TRBV5-6|TRBJ2-1|many
CASSATGANLYNEQFF
>TRBV20-1|TRBJ2-4|.
CSAQAGTRLAKNIQYF
>TRBV5-1|TRBJ2-5|.
CASSEEPDRVGIEQYF
>TRBV6-2/TRBV6-3|TRBJ2-1|few
CASTTGTTYNEQFF
>TRBV20-1|TRBJ1-6|few
CSARASDSPLHF
>TRBV10-3|TRBJ2-1|few
CDPRGFNEQFF